This TCR beta chain was captured by sequencing in a study of CD8+ T cells in alopecia areata. Overall study: Administration of oral tofacitinib to treated patients was at 5 to 10 mg twice daily. Regarding the study as a whole: Sequenced scalp T cells also include alphabeta T cells resident in normal skin.

CDR1 and CDR2 (germline): SGHNT, YYREEE (reference sequence). Trimming shortened V by 0 bases and J by 1 base, and 3 bases separated the two germline ends. This CDR3 has 13 residues. In alopecia areata patients, both lesional scalp punch biopsies and peripheral blood were collected. T lymphocytes (CD4+ and CD8+) were sorted from PBMCs. As the sequencing template, cDNA was produced by extracting RNA and reverse transcribing it. Profiled with immunoSEQ multiplex PCR; TCRdb holds only in-frame clones, not every one. The repertoire holds more than 100,000 clones, with 58% as singletons. Of note for this clone: Its antigen is not identified. The sample carries other DNA sequences with the same CDR3.

This sequence was found in a human donor with alopecia areata. Here the sequenced sample was CD4+ T cells sorted from blood, taken at week 0. The V gene is TRBV5-4, the J gene TRBJ2-3; D unclear. The CDR3 sequence: CASSLEGTDTQYF. DNA of the CDR3: TGTGCCAGCAGCTTGGAAGGCACAGATACGCAGTATTTT.